This TCR beta chain stems from a study of shared clonotypes between healthy human individuals. Profiling relied on immunoSEQ multiplex PCR, and the TCRdb table lists in-frame clones only, not all of them. The sample comprises about 1 million clones, around 74% of which are singletons, and 1.4% to 1.5% rests with the top ten. This CDR3 is built from 15 residues. V shed 7 bases, J shed 6 bases, and the junction held 9 bases outside the gene matches. Germline lookup yields CDR1 SGHTA and CDR2 FQGNSA. V usage is TRBV7-2 and J usage is TRBJ2-2, with 9 bases fitting TRBD2. This TCR was recovered from a man younger than 35 in good health. Input material: memory CD4+ T cells sorted from blood. Subset indicated: CD45RA-negative fraction. Written as DNA, the CDR3 is TGTGCCAGCATGTCTAGCGGGACCGGGGCCGGGGAGCTGTTTTTT. It translates to CASMSSGTGAGELFF.